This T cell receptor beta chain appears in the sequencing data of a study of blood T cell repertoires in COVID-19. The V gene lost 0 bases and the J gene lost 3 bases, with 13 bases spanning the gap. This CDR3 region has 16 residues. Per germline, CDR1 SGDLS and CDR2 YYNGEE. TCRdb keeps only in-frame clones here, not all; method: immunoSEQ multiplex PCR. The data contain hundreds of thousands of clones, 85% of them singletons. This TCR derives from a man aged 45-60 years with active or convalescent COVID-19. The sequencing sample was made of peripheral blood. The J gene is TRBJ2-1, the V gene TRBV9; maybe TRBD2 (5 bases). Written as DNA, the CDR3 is TGTGCCAGCAGCGTAGGGGCGGGTCCGATCTACAATGAGCAGTTCTTC. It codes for CASSVGAGPIYNEQFF. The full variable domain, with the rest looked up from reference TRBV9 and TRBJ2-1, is DSGVTQTPKHLITATGQRVTLRCSPRSGDLSVYWYQQSLDQGLQFLIQYYNGEERAKGNILERFSAQQFPDLHSELNLSSLELGDSALYFCASSVGAGPIYNEQFFGPGTRLTVL.